The 23 T cell receptor beta chains given below trace back to one sample, sequenced in a study of vaccination and CD4 T cells after COVID-19. Noted treatment: roughly ten-day PBMC culture with coronavirus spike peptide pools or control peptides (ViraFEST assay). Their recognized antigens are unknown. Sequenced with the Oncomine TCR Beta short-read assay was DNA taken from cultured CD4+ T cells. TCRdb reanalysed the PCR reads using MiXCR and keeps one entry per CDR3 protein. This sample has approximately 12,000 distinct CDR3 sequences, with about 31% found just once. Specimen: CD4+ T cells from blood, cultured in vitro, collected after SARS-CoV-2 vaccination. The receptors originated from a human donor who had recovered from COVID-19.

The V and J genes are TRBV11-3 and TRBJ2-5, with 9 bases that match TRBD2. J gave up 7 bases and V 4 bases, and 4 bases lay outside the gene matches. The CDR3 loop spans 13 amino acids. Germline V gives CDR1 SGHNT, CDR2 YENEEA. The CDR3 DNA reads TGTGCCAGCAGCTATAGCGGGAGTGGGACCCAGTACTTC. Translating it yields CASSYSGSGTQYF.

The DNA of the CDR3 is TGTGCCAGCAGCCCTTCCAGCGGGAGGGGATCCTACGAGCAGTACTTC. Translation: CASSPSSGRGSYEQYF. V usage is TRBV11-2 and J usage is TRBJ2-7; 10 positions agree with TRBD2. The length of the CDR3 is 16 residues. The germline V gene has CDR1 SGHAT and CDR2 FQNNGV. After removal of 5 bases from V and 1 base from J, the junction contained 8 bases not matched to a gene.

V gene TRBV19 combines with J gene TRBJ2-7; TRBD1 might be the D (6 bases). The V and J ends lost 7 bases and 2 bases respectively, with 21 bases between them. Germline values: CDR1 LNHDA, CDR2 SQIVND (reference sequence). CDR3 size: 16 residues. CDR3 in DNA: TGTGCCAGTATCGGAGGTGGAACAGGGAGTCCCTACGAGCAGTACTTC. Translated, it gives CASIGGGTGSPYEQYF.

V and J are TRBV15 and TRBJ1-5; D is uncertain. CDR1 LNHNV and CDR2 YYDKDF come from the germline V gene (reference sequence). The V end lost 6 bases, the J end lost 11 bases, and 20 bases lay between the germline ends. The CDR3 contains 14 residues. The CDR3 here is CATSLAGRVETQHF. In DNA form, the CDR3 reads TGTGCCACCAGTCTGGCAGGCCGGGTCGAGACCCAGCATTTT.

This clonotype was detected a few times. The chain joins TRBV7-8 to TRBJ2-2; D remains unclear. The V gene's germline CDR1 is SGHVS and CDR2 FQNEAQ. V was trimmed by 2 bases and J by 1 base, leaving 8 bases between them. The CDR3 runs to 15 residues. The CDR3 DNA reads TGTGCCAGCAGCTTATTATCAGGGAACACCGGGGAGCTGTTTTTT. This encodes CASSLLSGNTGELFF.

V gene TRBV27 combines with J gene TRBJ2-7; 7 positions agree with TRBD1. The CDR3 is made up of 13 amino acids. Trimming at V came to 6 bases and at J to 2 bases, leaving 4 bases not matched to a gene. CDR1 MNHEY and CDR2 SMNVEV come from the germline V gene (reference sequence). This CDR3 is CASSRDRPYEQYF. The CDR3 DNA sequence: TGTGCCAGCAGCCGGGACAGACCCTACGAGCAGTACTTC.

The chain carries TRBV6-1 and TRBJ1-3, with D maybe TRBD1 (6 bases). From germline, CDR1 is MNHNS and CDR2 SASEGT. Trimming shortened V by 6 bases and J by 3 bases, and 9 bases separated the two germline ends. The CDR3 runs 13 residues. CDR3 protein: CASRTGNGNTIYF. The CDR3 DNA reads as TGTGCCAGCAGAACAGGGAATGGAAACACCATATATTTT.

V gene TRBV6-2 or TRBV6-3 combines with J gene TRBJ2-5; 8 bases map to TRBD2. From germline, CDR1 is MNHEY and CDR2 SVGEGT. The V segment lost 2 bases and the J segment 4 bases; nucleotides outside the gene matches: 9. This CDR3 is 16 amino acids long. The CDR3 nucleotides read TGTGCCAGCAGTTACGAGTCGGGAGGGCCAACAGAGACCCAGTACTTC. Translated: CASSYESGGPTETQYF.

This clonotype showed up just once. The J gene is TRBJ1-6, the V gene TRBV12-3 or TRBV12-4; the D is unclear. The length of the CDR3 is 14 residues. Trimming stripped 3 bases from V and 9 bases from J, with 12 bases between. The CDR3 DNA sequence: TGTGCCAGCAGTTTCGGCGTGATAAGTTCACCCCTCCACTTT. Translating gives CASSFGVISSPLHF.

V usage is TRBV28 and J usage is TRBJ1-3; tentatively, D is TRBD1 (5 bases). Trimming took 8 bases from V and 2 from J, leaving 13 bases between them. The CDR3 extends over 14 amino acids. The V gene's germline CDR1 is MDHEN and CDR2 SYDVKM. The DNA for the CDR3 is TGTGCCAGCGATTCCTGGGGGACTGGAAACACCATATATTTT. It is translated as CASDSWGTGNTIYF.

This clonotype was seen more than once but under ten times. The chain recombines TRBV19 with TRBJ2-7; D perhaps matches TRBD1 (6 bases). Germline assignment: CDR1 LNHDA and CDR2 SQIVND (reference sequence). This CDR3 region has 14 residues. V was trimmed by 5 bases and J by 1 base, leaving 12 bases between them. The CDR3 DNA sequence: TGTGCCAGTAGTGGGGGCAGGGCTTCCTACGAGCAGTACTTC. As protein: CASSGGRASYEQYF.

The chain combines TRBV6-1 with TRBJ1-1; D gene uncertain. The germline V gene has CDR1 MNHNS and CDR2 SASEGT. V gave up 4 bases and J gave up 0 bases, with 9 bases separating them. This CDR3 has 14 amino acids. Here the CDR3 reads CASSGSTVNTEAFF. The CDR3, as DNA: TGTGCCAGCAGTGGGTCCACAGTGAACACTGAAGCTTTCTTT.

The V call is TRBV9, the J call TRBJ1-5; D remains unclear. V lost 4 bases and J lost 0, with 11 bases in between. The CDR3 loop spans 15 amino acids. From germline, CDR1 is SGDLS and CDR2 YYNGEE. The CDR3 DNA follows: TGTGCCAGCAGCCCCCGCGGATCTAGCAATCAGCCCCAGCATTTT. It specifies CASSPRGSSNQPQHF.

V gene TRBV6-5 combines with J gene TRBJ2-7; 9 bases are a match to TRBD1. The CDR3 runs to 15 residues. CDR1 and CDR2 from the germline V gene are MNHEY and SVGAGI. J lost 5 bases, V lost 0 bases, and 5 bases had no gene match. CDR3 region: CASSYSNRGRNEQYF. The CDR3 DNA reads TGTGCCAGCAGTTACTCGAACAGGGGGCGCAACGAGCAGTACTTC.

The chain combines TRBV28 with TRBJ2-7; D gene unclear. The length of the CDR3 is 13 residues. CDR1 and CDR2 from the germline V gene are MDHEN and SYDVKM. Trimming pared 8 bases from V and 1 base from J, leaving 12 bases between. The CDR3 sequence: CASLGFESYEQYF. In DNA form, the CDR3 reads TGTGCCAGCCTCGGCTTTGAATCCTACGAGCAGTACTTC. The full variable domain, its missing parts supplied by reference TRBV28 and TRBJ2-7, is DVKVTQSSRYLVKRTGEKVFLECVQDMDHENMFWYRQDPGLGLRLIYFSYDVKMKEKGDIPEGYSVSREKKERFSLILESASTNQTSMYLCASLGFESYEQYFGPGTRLTVT.

This clonotype was observed once. V is TRBV7-9 and J is TRBJ2-7; 7 positions agree with TRBD1. Germline V lookup: CDR1 SEHNR, CDR2 FQNEAQ (reference sequence). V lost 5 bases, J lost 7 bases, and 5 bases stayed unmatched. This CDR3 has 12 residues. CDR3 residues: CASSPGGREQYF. The CDR3, as DNA: TGTGCCAGCAGCCCAGGGGGTAGGGAGCAGTACTTC.

This clonotype turned up a few times. The rearrangement uses TRBV28 and TRBJ1-6; no reliable D call. In germline, CDR1 is MDHEN, CDR2 SYDVKM. There are 14 residues in the CDR3. The V end was cut by 5 bases, the J end by 13 bases, with 18 bases between. The CDR3 protein is CASSPPNPPRPLHF. Here the CDR3 DNA reads TGTGCCAGCAGTCCCCCTAATCCGCCCCGGCCCCTCCACTTT.

This chain uses TRBV7-8 with TRBJ2-7; no definite D call. CDR3 length equals 13 residues. V was cut by 4 bases and J by 6 bases, with 13 bases left in between. The germline CDR1 and CDR2 sequences are SGHVS and FQNEAQ. As DNA, the CDR3 is TGTGCCAGCAGCTCAGCGCTTCGTAGCGAGCAGTACTTC. It is translated as CASSSALRSEQYF. The full variable domain, in which reference TRBV7-8 and TRBJ2-7 provide the parts outside the CDR3, is GAGVSQSPRYKVAKRGQDVALRCDPISGHVSLFWYQQALGQGPEFLTYFQNEAQLDKSGLPSDRFFAERPEGSVSTLKIQRTQQEDSAVYLCASSSALRSEQYFGPGTRLTVT.

The chain combines TRBV20-1 with TRBJ2-5; D remains unclear. Germline CDR1 reads DFQATT; CDR2 reads SNEGSKA (reference sequence). The CDR3 is made up of 13 amino acids. V lost 3 bases, J lost 2 bases, and 10 bases lay in between. The CDR3 sequence: CSASTAQQETQYF. The DNA for the CDR3 is TGCAGTGCTAGCACGGCACAACAAGAGACCCAGTACTTC.

The chain carries TRBV7-2 and TRBJ1-1; D uncertain. The CDR3 contains 13 residues. Germline V lookup: CDR1 SGHTA, CDR2 FQGNSA. V dropped 3 bases and J dropped 5 bases, with 10 bases sitting between them. CDR3 amino acids: CASSLYTGTEAFF. The CDR3 bases are TGTGCCAGCAGCTTGTATACGGGTACTGAAGCTTTCTTT.

The sample holds a few counts of this clonotype. The chain carries TRBV20-1 and TRBJ1-1, with D uncertain. The ends were cut back, 1 base at V and 0 bases at J, with 6 bases in the middle. Germline lookup yields CDR1 DFQATT and CDR2 SNEGSKA (reference sequence). The CDR3 spans 13 residues. The CDR3 sequence: CSARGELNTEAFF. The CDR3 DNA sequence: TGCAGTGCTAGAGGAGAATTGAACACTGAAGCTTTCTTT.

This clonotype was found a few times. This chain connects TRBV20-1 to TRBJ2-3; TRBD1 is a possible D gene (6 bases). Germline V CDR1 and CDR2: DFQATT, SNEGSKA (reference sequence). The CDR3 is 15 residues long. V lost 2 bases and J lost 0, with 12 bases in between. CDR3 protein: CSARTGTYSTDTQYF. DNA for the CDR3: TGCAGTGCTAGAACCGGGACATATAGCACAGATACGCAGTATTTT.

This rearrangement joins TRBV6-2 or TRBV6-3 to TRBJ2-4; 9 positions match TRBD2. The ends lost 2 bases at V and 9 bases at J; junction bases unmatched: 8. The CDR3 length is 15 residues. Germline assignment: CDR1 MNHEY and CDR2 SVGEGT. CDR3 sequence: CASSYVAGVSAIQYF. The CDR3 nucleotides are TGTGCCAGCAGTTACGTAGCGGGAGTGAGCGCCATTCAGTACTTC.